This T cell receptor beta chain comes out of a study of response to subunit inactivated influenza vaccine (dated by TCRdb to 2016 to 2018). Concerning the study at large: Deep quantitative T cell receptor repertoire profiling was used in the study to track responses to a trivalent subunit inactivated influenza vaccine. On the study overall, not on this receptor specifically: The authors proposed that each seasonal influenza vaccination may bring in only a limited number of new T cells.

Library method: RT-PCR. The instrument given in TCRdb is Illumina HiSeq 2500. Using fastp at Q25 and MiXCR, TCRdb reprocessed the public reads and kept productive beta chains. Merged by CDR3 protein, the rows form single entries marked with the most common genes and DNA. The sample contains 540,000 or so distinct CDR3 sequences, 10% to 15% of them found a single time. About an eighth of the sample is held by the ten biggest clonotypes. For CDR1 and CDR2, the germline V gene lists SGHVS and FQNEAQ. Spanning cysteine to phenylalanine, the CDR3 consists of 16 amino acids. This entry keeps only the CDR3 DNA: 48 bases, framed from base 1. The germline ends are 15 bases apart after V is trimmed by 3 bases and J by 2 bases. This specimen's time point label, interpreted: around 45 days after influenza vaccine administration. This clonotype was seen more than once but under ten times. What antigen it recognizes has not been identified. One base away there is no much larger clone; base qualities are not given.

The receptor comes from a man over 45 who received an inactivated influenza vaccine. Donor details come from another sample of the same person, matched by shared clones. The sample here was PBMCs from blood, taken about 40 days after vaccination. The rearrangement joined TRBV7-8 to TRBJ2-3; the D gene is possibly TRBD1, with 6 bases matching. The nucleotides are TGTGCCAGCAGCTTCGGCCAGGGGTTTGCCACAGATACGCAGTATTTT. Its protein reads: CASSFGQGFATDTQYF.